Listed here are 14 T cell receptor beta chains from one sample, sequenced in a study of blood T cells in healthy people across ages. Alongside a J-beta primer mix, a sample-barcoded 5' primer served in a second PCR lasting 7 to 11 cycles. TCRdb re-called the 5' RACE reads through MiXCR, storing one row per CDR3 protein. The sample has 700,000 to 950,000 distinct CDR3 sequences; 58% are singletons. Sequencing used blood. Every receptor here comes from a man aged 25-40 years in good health.

This clonotype turned up a few times. The chain links TRBV20-1 to TRBJ2-7, with D perhaps TRBD1 or TRBD2 (6 bases each). The CDR3 runs to 14 residues. Germline V gene lookup returns CDR1 DFQATT and CDR2 SNEGSKA (reference sequence). V lost 3 bases to trimming and J lost 1 base, with 13 bases between them. The chain's CDR3 is CSASTGAISYEQYF. CDR3 sequence (DNA): TGCAGTGCTAGTACGGGGGCGATTTCCTACGAGCAGTACTTC.

The CDR3 region has the DNA TGCAGCGTTGAGTCGGCAGGTGGTGGCTACACCTTC. Protein: CSVESAGGGYTF. The gene calls are TRBV29-1 and TRBJ1-2, with D hard to call. CDR3 length equals 12 residues. The V gene lost 3 bases and the J gene lost 7 bases, with 12 bases spanning the gap. Germline V gives CDR1 SQVTM, CDR2 ANQGSEA.

The J gene is TRBJ2-6, the V gene TRBV6-2 or TRBV6-3, with D perhaps TRBD2 (5 bases). Germline assignment: CDR1 MNHEY and CDR2 SVGEGT. The ends were cut back, 1 base at V and 0 bases at J, with 13 bases in the middle. This CDR3 spans 18 amino acids. CDR3 sequence reads: CASSYFLARSSGANVLTF. For the CDR3, the DNA is TGTGCCAGCAGTTACTTCTTAGCGAGGAGCTCTGGGGCCAACGTCCTGACTTTC.

This clonotype came up many times. V and J are TRBV7-9 and TRBJ1-5; TRBD1 agrees at 7 bases. Germline assignment: CDR1 SEHNR and CDR2 FQNEAQ (reference sequence). Trimming took 1 base from V and 7 from J; bases not matched to a gene: 4. This CDR3 is built from 14 residues. CDR3 loop: CASSLGQGGQPQHF. The CDR3 DNA reads TGTGCCAGCAGCTTAGGACAGGGTGGCCAGCCCCAGCATTTT.

This clonotype appeared a few times. The chain links TRBV12-3 or TRBV12-4 to TRBJ2-7; 8 positions match TRBD2. The J call could be wrong; TRBJ2-5 is a better fit for the DNA end. There are 15 residues in the CDR3. The CDR3 is CASSIAGGRQETQYF. CDR3 nucleotides: TGTGCCAGCAGTATCGCGGGGGGACGACAAGAGACCCAGTACTTC.

The gene calls are TRBV6-1 and TRBJ2-3; no clear D. Between the trimmed V and J ends, which lost 1 base and 7 bases, there was a span of 9 bases. Germline V gene lookup returns CDR1 MNHNS and CDR2 SASEGT. This CDR3 has 13 amino acids. CDR3 sequence: CASSEGVGYTQYF. Written as DNA, the CDR3 is TGTGCCAGCAGTGAAGGGGTGGGATATACGCAGTATTTT.

A few counts support this clonotype. V gene TRBV20-1 combines with J gene TRBJ2-3, with 7 bases lining up with TRBD1. Germline lookup yields CDR1 DFQATT and CDR2 SNEGSKA (reference sequence). Trimming at V came to 6 bases and at J to 5 bases, leaving 17 bases not matched to a gene. The CDR3 covers 16 residues. In DNA form, the CDR3 reads TGCAGTGCCCGTCAATCGACAGGGAGAATGGGAGATACGCAGTATTTT. This encodes CSARQSTGRMGDTQYF.

The chain couples TRBV28 to TRBJ1-2; D unresolved. V lost 1 base and J 8 bases, leaving 8 bases between the germline ends. Germline loops: CDR1 MDHEN, CDR2 SYDVKM. CDR3 length equals 12 residues. The CDR3 reads CASSLLQSGYTF. DNA of the CDR3: TGTGCCAGCAGTTTATTGCAGTCAGGCTACACCTTC.

This clonotype was observed a handful of times. The rearrangement uses TRBV9 and TRBJ2-7; no clear D gene. CDR1 and CDR2 (germline): SGDLS, YYNGEE. This CDR3 is 14 amino acids long. Trimming removed 0 bases from V and 2 bases from J, with 9 bases in between. CDR3 sequence: CASSVAVGPYEQYF. For the CDR3, the DNA is TGTGCCAGCAGCGTAGCGGTGGGTCCCTACGAGCAGTACTTC.

This clonotype appeared a single time. The gene calls are TRBV5-1 and TRBJ2-1; a weak D match, TRBD1 (5 bases). Trimming took off 5 bases at V and 5 bases at J, with 20 bases between the two ends. This CDR3 spans 16 amino acids. CDR1 and CDR2 (germline): SGHRS, YFSETQ. CDR3 protein: CASRPLAGLGNNEQFF. DNA for the CDR3: TGCGCCAGCAGACCCCTTGCAGGGCTGGGAAACAATGAGCAGTTCTTC.

This clonotype was seen a few times. The genes are TRBV3-1 and TRBJ1-2; D perhaps matches TRBD1 (5 bases). The V and J ends lost 0 bases and 4 bases respectively, with 9 bases between them. The CDR3 has 14 amino acids. Germline V CDR1 and CDR2: LGHDT, YNNKEL (reference sequence). The CDR3 spells CASSQDSGTYGYTF. As DNA, the CDR3 is TGTGCCAGCAGCCAAGATTCAGGGACCTATGGCTACACCTTC.

The genes are TRBV6-1 and TRBJ1-5; perhaps TRBD1 as D (6 bases). Looked up from germline, CDR1 is MNHNS and CDR2 is SASEGT. The CDR3 contains 14 residues. Trimming took off 8 bases at V and 4 bases at J, with 15 bases between the two ends. The CDR3 is CASLGQTSNQPQHF. As DNA, the CDR3 is TGTGCCAGCTTAGGACAGACTTCGAATCAGCCCCAGCATTTT.

V gene TRBV9 combines with J gene TRBJ2-1; D is perhaps TRBD1 (6 bases). Germline values: CDR1 SGDLS, CDR2 YYNGEE. The CDR3 loop spans 15 amino acids. Trimming pared 0 bases from V and 2 bases from J, leaving 9 bases between. In nucleotides, the CDR3 is TGTGCCAGCAGCGTAGAGGGGGAACCCTACAATGAGCAGTTCTTC. Translated: CASSVEGEPYNEQFF.

On this clonotype itself: At one end the junction does not follow the germline gene, possibly because of a read error. V usage is TRBV20-1 and J usage is TRBJ2-7, with TRBD1 identical over 7 bases. The J call may be mistaken, given a closer DNA end match to TRBJ2-5. CDR1 is DFQATT, CDR2 SNEGSKA, per germline (reference sequence). The CDR3 has 12 residues. The CDR3 spells CGARQGGETQYF. CDR3 sequence (DNA): TGCGGTGCTAGACAGGGTGGAGAGACCCAGTACTTC.